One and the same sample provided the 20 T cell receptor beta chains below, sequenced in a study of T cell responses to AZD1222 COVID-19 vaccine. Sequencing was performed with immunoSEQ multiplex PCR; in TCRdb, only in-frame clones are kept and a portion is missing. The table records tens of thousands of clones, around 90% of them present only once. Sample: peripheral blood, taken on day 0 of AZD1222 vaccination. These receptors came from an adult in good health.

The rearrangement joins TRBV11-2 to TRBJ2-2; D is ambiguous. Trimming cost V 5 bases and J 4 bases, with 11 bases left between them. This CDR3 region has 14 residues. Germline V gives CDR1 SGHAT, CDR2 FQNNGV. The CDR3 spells CASSHPSGTGELFF. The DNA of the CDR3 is TGTGCCAGCAGCCATCCTTCGGGCACCGGGGAGCTGTTTTTT.

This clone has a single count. The CDR3 reads CASSLSGQGADTQYF. CDR3 in DNA: TGTGCCAGCAGCTTATCGGGCCAGGGAGCAGATACGCAGTATTTT. The rearrangement joins TRBV11-3 to TRBJ2-3; the D call may be TRBD1 or TRBD2 (5 bases each). The germline V and J ends were trimmed by 2 bases and 4 bases, with 13 bases remaining between them. CDR1 and CDR2 from the germline V gene are SGHNT and YENEEA. The CDR3 has 15 residues.

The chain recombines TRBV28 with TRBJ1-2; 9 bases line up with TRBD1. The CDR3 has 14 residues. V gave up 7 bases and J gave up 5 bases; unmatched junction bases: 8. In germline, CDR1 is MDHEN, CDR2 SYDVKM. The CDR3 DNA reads TGTGCCAGCACGGGGGACAGGGACTTGTATGGCTACACCTTC. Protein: CASTGDRDLYGYTF.

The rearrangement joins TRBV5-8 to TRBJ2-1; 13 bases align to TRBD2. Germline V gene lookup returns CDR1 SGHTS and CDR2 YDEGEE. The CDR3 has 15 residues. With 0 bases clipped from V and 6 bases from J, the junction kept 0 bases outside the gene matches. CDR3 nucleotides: TGTGCCAGCAGCTTGGGGACTAGCGGGAGCAATGAGCAGTTCTTC. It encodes CASSLGTSGSNEQFF. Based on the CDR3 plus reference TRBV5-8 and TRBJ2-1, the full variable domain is EAGVTQSPTHLIKTRGQQATLRCSPISGHTSVYWYQQALGLGLQFLLWYDEGEERNRGNFPPRFSGRQFPNYSSELNVNALELEDSALYLCASSLGTSGSNEQFFGPGTRLTVL.

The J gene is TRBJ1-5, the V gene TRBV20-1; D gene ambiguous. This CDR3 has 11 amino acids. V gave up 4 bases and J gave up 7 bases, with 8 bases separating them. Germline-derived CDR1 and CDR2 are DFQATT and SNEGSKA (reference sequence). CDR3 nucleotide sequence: TGCAGTGCTAATCCCGGGCAGCCCCAGCATTTT. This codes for CSANPGQPQHF.

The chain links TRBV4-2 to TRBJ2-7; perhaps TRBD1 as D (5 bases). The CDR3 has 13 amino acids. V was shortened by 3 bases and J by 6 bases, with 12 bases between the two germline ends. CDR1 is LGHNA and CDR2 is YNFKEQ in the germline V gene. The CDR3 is CASSQGPSGEQYF. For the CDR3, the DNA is TGTGCCAGCAGCCAGGGGCCGTCGGGCGAGCAGTACTTC.

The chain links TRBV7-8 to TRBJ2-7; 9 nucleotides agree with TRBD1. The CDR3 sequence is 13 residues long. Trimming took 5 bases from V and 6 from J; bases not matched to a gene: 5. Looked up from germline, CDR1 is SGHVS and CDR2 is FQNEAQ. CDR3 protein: CASSPLTGGEQYF. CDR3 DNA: TGTGCCAGCAGCCCTTTGACAGGGGGCGAGCAGTACTTC.

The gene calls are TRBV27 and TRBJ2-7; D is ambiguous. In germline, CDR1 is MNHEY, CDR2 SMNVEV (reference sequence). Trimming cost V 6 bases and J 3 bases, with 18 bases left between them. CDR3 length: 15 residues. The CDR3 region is CASSRPGAVHYEQYF. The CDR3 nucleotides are TGTGCCAGCAGCCGACCTGGAGCAGTTCACTACGAGCAGTACTTC.

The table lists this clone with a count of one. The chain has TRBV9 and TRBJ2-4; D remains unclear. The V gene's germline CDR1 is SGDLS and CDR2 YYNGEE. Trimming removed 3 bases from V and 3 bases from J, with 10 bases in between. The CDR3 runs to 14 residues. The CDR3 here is CASSAGSGKNIQYF. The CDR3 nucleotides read TGTGCCAGCAGCGCCGGTTCGGGCAAAAACATTCAGTACTTC. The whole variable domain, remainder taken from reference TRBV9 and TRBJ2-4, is DSGVTQTPKHLITATGQRVTLRCSPRSGDLSVYWYQQSLDQGLQFLIQYYNGEERAKGNILERFSAQQFPDLHSELNLSSLELGDSALYFCASSAGSGKNIQYFGAGTRLSVL.

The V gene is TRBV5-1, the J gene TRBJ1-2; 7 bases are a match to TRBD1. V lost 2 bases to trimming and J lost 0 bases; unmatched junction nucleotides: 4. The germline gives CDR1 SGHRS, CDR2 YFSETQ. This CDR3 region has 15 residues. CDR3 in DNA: TGCGCCAGCAGCTTTGGACAGGACGCTAACTATGGCTACACCTTC. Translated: CASSFGQDANYGYTF.

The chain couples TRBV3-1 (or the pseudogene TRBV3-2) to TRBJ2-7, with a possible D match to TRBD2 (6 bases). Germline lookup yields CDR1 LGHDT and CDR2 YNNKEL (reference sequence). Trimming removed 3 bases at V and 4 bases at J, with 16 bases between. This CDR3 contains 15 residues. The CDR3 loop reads CASSHPSVGLYEQYF. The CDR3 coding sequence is TGTGCCAGCAGCCATCCTAGCGTGGGGCTATACGAGCAGTACTTC.

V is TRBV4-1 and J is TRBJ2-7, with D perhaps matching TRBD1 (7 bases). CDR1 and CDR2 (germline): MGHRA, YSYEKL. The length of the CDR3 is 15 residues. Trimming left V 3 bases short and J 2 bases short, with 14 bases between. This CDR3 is CASSQDPGGTYEQYF. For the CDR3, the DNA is TGCGCCAGCAGCCAGGATCCAGGGGGGACCTACGAGCAGTACTTC.

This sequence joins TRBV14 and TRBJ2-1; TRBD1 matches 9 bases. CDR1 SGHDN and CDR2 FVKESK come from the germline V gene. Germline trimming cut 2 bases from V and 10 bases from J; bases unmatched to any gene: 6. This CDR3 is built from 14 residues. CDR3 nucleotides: TGTGCCAGCAGCCAAAACAGGGGGCTGGACGAGCAGTTCTTC. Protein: CASSQNRGLDEQFF.

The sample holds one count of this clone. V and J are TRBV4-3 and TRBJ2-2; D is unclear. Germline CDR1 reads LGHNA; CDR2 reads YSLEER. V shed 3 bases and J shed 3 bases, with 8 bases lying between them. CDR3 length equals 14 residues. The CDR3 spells CASSQQLYTGELFF. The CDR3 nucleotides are TGCGCCAGCAGCCAGCAACTTTACACCGGGGAGCTGTTTTTT.

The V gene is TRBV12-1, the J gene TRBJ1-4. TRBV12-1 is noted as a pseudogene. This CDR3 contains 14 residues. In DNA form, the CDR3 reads TGTGCCAGCAGCTTTGTCCTCGTGGCGGAAAAACTGTTTTTT. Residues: CASSFVLVAEKLFF.

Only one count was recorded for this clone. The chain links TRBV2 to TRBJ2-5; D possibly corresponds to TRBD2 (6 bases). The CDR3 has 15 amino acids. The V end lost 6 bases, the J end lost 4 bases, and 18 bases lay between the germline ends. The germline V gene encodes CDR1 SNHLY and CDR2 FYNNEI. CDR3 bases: TGTGCCAGCAGCTTGGCGGGGTTCGCGGGAGAGACCCAGTACTTC. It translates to CASSLAGFAGETQYF.

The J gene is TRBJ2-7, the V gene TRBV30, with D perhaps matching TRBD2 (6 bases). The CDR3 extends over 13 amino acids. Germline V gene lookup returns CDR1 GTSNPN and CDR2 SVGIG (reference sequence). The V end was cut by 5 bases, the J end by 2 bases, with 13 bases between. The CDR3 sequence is CAWGVGGTYEQYF. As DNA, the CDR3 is TGTGCCTGGGGCGTGGGCGGGACCTACGAGCAGTACTTC.

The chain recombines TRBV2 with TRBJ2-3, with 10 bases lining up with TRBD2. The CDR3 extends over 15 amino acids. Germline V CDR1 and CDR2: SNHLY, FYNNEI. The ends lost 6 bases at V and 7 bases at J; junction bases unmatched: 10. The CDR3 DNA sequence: TGTGCCAGCAGGATAGCGGGAGGCCTGCGCAATACGCAGTATTTT. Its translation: CASRIAGGLRNTQYF.

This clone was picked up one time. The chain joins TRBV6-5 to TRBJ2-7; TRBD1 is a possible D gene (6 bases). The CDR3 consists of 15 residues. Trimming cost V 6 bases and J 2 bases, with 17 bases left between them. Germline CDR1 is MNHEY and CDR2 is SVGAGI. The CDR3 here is CASSHGLDSAYEQYF. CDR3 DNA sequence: TGTGCCAGCAGCCACGGATTGGACAGCGCCTACGAGCAGTACTTC.

The CDR3 spells CASIRDIGVGEQFF. As DNA, the CDR3 is TGTGCCAGCATACGGGACATAGGGGTCGGTGAGCAGTTCTTC. The chain employs TRBV7-9 and TRBJ2-1, with a weak D call TRBD1 (6 bases). CDR1 is SEHNR and CDR2 is FQNEAQ in the germline V gene (reference sequence). The CDR3 runs to 14 residues. Trimming stripped 7 bases from V and 9 bases from J, with 19 bases between.